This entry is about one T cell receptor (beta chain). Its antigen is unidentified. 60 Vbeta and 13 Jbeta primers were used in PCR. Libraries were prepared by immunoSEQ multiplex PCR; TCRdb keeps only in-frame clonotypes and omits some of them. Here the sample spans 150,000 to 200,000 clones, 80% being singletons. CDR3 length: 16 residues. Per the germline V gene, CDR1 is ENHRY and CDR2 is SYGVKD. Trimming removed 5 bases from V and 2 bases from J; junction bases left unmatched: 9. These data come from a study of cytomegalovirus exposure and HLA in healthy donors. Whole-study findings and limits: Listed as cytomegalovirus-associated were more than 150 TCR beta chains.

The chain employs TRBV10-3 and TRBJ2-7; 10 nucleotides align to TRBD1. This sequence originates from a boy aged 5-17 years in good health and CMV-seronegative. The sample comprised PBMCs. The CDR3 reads CAISSGTGASPYEQYF. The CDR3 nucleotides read TGTGCCATCAGTTCCGGGACAGGGGCCTCACCCTACGAGCAGTACTTC.